Following are 25 T cell receptor beta chains from one sample sequenced in a study of blood T cell repertoires in COVID-19. The method was immunoSEQ multiplex PCR; TCRdb's version includes in-frame clones alone and lacks a portion of them. The sample records about 280,000 clones, around 85% being singletons. The sample was peripheral blood. Every receptor here comes from a man aged 50 to 60 with active or convalescent COVID-19.

V and J are TRBV5-1 and TRBJ2-5, with TRBD1 as a possible D gene (5 bases). Trimming left V 0 bases short and J 4 bases short, with 10 bases between. Germline V lookup: CDR1 SGHRS, CDR2 YFSETQ. The CDR3 consists of 14 residues. CDR3 protein: CASSLVAGSETQYF. CDR3 coding DNA: TGCGCCAGCAGCTTGGTGGCAGGGTCAGAGACCCAGTACTTC.

The chain employs TRBV28 and TRBJ1-2; D perhaps matches TRBD1 (5 bases). Trimming pared 3 bases from V and 0 bases from J, leaving 14 bases between. The CDR3 has 16 amino acids. The V gene's germline CDR1 is MDHEN and CDR2 SYDVKM. CDR3 nucleotides: TGTGCCAGCAGTTTTCGGGGGGTTTCGGCTAACTATGGCTACACCTTC. It is translated as CASSFRGVSANYGYTF.

The rearrangement joins TRBV7-8 to TRBJ2-7; 7 bases align to TRBD1. CDR1 is SGHVS, CDR2 FQNEAQ, per germline. J gave up 7 bases and V 4 bases, and 10 bases lay outside the gene matches. The CDR3 extends over 14 amino acids. The CDR3 nucleotides read TGTGCCAGCAGCTCAAGGACAGGCTCGGAAGAGCAGTACTTC. Translated, it gives CASSSRTGSEEQYF. Complete variable domain (other parts from reference TRBV7-8 and TRBJ2-7): GAGVSQSPRYKVAKRGQDVALRCDPISGHVSLFWYQQALGQGPEFLTYFQNEAQLDKSGLPSDRFFAERPEGSVSTLKIQRTQQEDSAVYLCASSSRTGSEEQYFGPGTRLTVT.

This clone was seen only a few times. The genes are TRBV5-8 and TRBJ2-1; tentatively, D is TRBD1 (5 bases). Germline V gives CDR1 SGHTS, CDR2 YDEGEE. The V end was cut by 6 bases, the J end by 4 bases, with 14 bases between. The length of the CDR3 is 14 residues. CDR3 residues: CASKGIQSYNEQFF. For the CDR3, the DNA is TGTGCCAGCAAGGGGATCCAGTCGTACAATGAGCAGTTCTTC.

The chain has TRBV10-2 and TRBJ2-7, with 10 bases identical to TRBD2. Germline lookup yields CDR1 WSHSY and CDR2 SAAADI. The J segment lost 6 bases and the V segment lost 2 bases, leaving 4 bases of the junction unmatched. CDR3 length: 14 residues. As DNA, the CDR3 is TGCGCCAGCAGTGAGCCGGGACTAGCGACCGAGCAGTACTTC. It translates to CASSEPGLATEQYF.

This chain joins TRBV10-3 and TRBJ1-1; 7 bases are shared with TRBD1. The CDR3 totals 14 residues. The V gene's germline CDR1 is ENHRY and CDR2 SYGVKD. V shed 5 bases and J 5 bases; nucleotides not matched to a gene: 8. CDR3 region: CAISSTGVGTEAFF. CDR3 coding DNA: TGTGCCATCAGTTCTACAGGGGTGGGGACTGAAGCTTTCTTT.

This clone has more than one count but fewer than ten. V is TRBV10-3 and J is TRBJ1-2; D gene unclear. Germline V gives CDR1 ENHRY, CDR2 SYGVKD. The CDR3 has 13 amino acids. Between the trimmed V and J ends, which lost 2 bases and 3 bases, there was a span of 7 bases. This CDR3 is CAISEERDYGYTF. The CDR3 DNA reads TGTGCCATCAGTGAGGAGAGGGACTATGGCTACACCTTC.

The chain joins TRBV5-4 to TRBJ2-2, with 9 bases aligning to TRBD1. The V and J ends lost 0 bases and 6 bases, in that order; junction bases with no gene match: 6. CDR3 size: 16 residues. Looked up from germline, CDR1 is SGHNT and CDR2 is YYREEE (reference sequence). This CDR3 reads CASSLGGTGYSGELFF. DNA of the CDR3: TGTGCCAGCAGCTTGGGCGGGACAGGGTATTCCGGGGAGCTGTTTTTT.

The CDR3 here is CASSLRDRGAYEQYF. The CDR3 region has the DNA TGTGCCAGTAGTCTCCGGGACAGGGGCGCCTACGAGCAGTACTTC. This chain links TRBV19 with TRBJ2-7; 10 positions match TRBD1. The CDR3 runs to 15 residues. The junction had 6 bases not matched to a gene; V was cut back by 5 bases and J by 2 bases. The germline V gene has CDR1 LNHDA and CDR2 SQIVND (reference sequence).

The chain employs TRBV7-6 and TRBJ2-1; 9 nucleotides align to TRBD1. The CDR3 runs 20 residues. Germline assignment: CDR1 SGHVS and CDR2 FNYEAQ. Trimming at V came to 1 base and at J to 6 bases, leaving 19 bases not matched to a gene. The CDR3, as DNA: TGTGCCAGCAGCTTAGTCCCCTACGCCTTGACAGGGGGGAAGTTCAATGAGCAGTTCTTC. Amino acid sequence: CASSLVPYALTGGKFNEQFF.

The chain is built from TRBV9 and TRBJ1-1; the match to TRBD1 covers 11 bases. The CDR3 length is 13 residues. The V and J ends lost 3 bases and 9 bases, in that order; junction bases with no gene match: 4. Looked up from germline, CDR1 is SGDLS and CDR2 is YYNGEE. The CDR3 sequence is CASSAGTGGKAFF. The CDR3 bases are TGTGCCAGCAGCGCCGGGACAGGGGGGAAAGCTTTCTTT. Together with reference TRBV9 and TRBJ1-1, the CDR3 gives the full variable domain: DSGVTQTPKHLITATGQRVTLRCSPRSGDLSVYWYQQSLDQGLQFLIQYYNGEERAKGNILERFSAQQFPDLHSELNLSSLELGDSALYFCASSAGTGGKAFFGQGTRLTVV.

This rearrangement joins TRBV5-6 to TRBJ2-3, with D maybe TRBD2 (6 bases). Germline CDR1 SGHDT, CDR2 YYEEEE. V was shortened by 3 bases and J by 6 bases, with 8 bases between the two germline ends. The CDR3 is 12 residues long. CDR3: CASSWGEDTQYF. CDR3 DNA: TGTGCCAGCAGCTGGGGGGAGGATACGCAGTATTTT. The whole variable domain, filled in from reference TRBV5-6 and TRBJ2-3, reads DAGVTQSPTHLIKTRGQQVTLRCSPKSGHDTVSWYQQALGQGPQFIFQYYEEEERQRGNFPDRFSGHQFPNYSSELNVNALLLGDSALYLCASSWGEDTQYFGPGTRLTVL.

The chain recombines TRBV6-5 with TRBJ1-2; D is possibly TRBD1 (6 bases). The CDR3 extends over 14 amino acids. The V end was cut by 7 bases, the J end by 5 bases, with 17 bases between. Germline lookup yields CDR1 MNHEY and CDR2 SVGAGI. CDR3 DNA sequence: TGTGCCAGCACCGAGCGGGGGCGCGGGTATGGCTACACCTTC. It encodes CASTERGRGYGYTF.

This clone was counted a few times. The chain couples TRBV30 to TRBJ1-5; tentative D call: TRBD1 (5 bases). CDR1 and CDR2 (germline): GTSNPN, SVGIG (reference sequence). The CDR3 loop spans 14 amino acids. V was cut by 0 bases and J by 7 bases, with 13 bases left in between. DNA of the CDR3: TGTGCCTGGAGTGTTGGGGTGGGGCCGCAGCCCCAGCATTTT. The encoded protein is CAWSVGVGPQPQHF.

The chain is built from TRBV30 and TRBJ1-5, with D hard to call. Looked up from germline, CDR1 is GTSNPN and CDR2 is SVGIG (reference sequence). This CDR3 contains 15 residues. Between the trimmed V and J ends, which lost 0 bases and 2 bases, there was a span of 11 bases. The CDR3 DNA sequence: TGTGCCTGGAGTGTAGGCCTACGGGGCAATCAGCCCCAGCATTTT. Amino acids: CAWSVGLRGNQPQHF.

The chain joins TRBV12-3 or TRBV12-4 to TRBJ1-2, with D hard to call. The CDR3 contains 12 residues. Deletions cut 3 bases from V and 6 bases from J, with 8 bases between. In DNA, the CDR3 is TGTGCCAGCAGTTTCGTCGGGGATGGCTACACCTTC. This sequence encodes CASSFVGDGYTF.

V is TRBV6-5 and J is TRBJ1-3; the match to TRBD1 covers 8 bases. From germline, CDR1 is MNHEY and CDR2 SVGAGI. The CDR3 covers 16 residues. V was clipped by 2 bases and J by 4 bases; unmatched bases: 7. For the CDR3, the DNA is TGTGCCAGCAGTTACACAGGACAGGGTGCCGGAAACACCATATATTTT. As protein: CASSYTGQGAGNTIYF.

The CDR3 DNA is TGTGCCAGCACCTCAGGGGTTCGGACCGGGGAGCTGTTTTTT. Its translation is CASTSGVRTGELFF. The V call is TRBV27, the J call TRBJ2-2, with TRBD1 as a possible D gene (6 bases). Germline V gene lookup returns CDR1 MNHEY and CDR2 SMNVEV (reference sequence). Trimming took 7 bases from V and 5 from J, leaving 14 bases between them. This CDR3 has 14 amino acids.

The rearrangement uses TRBV3-1 (or the pseudogene TRBV3-2) and TRBJ2-7; TRBD1 aligns across 7 bases. CDR1 is LGHDT, CDR2 YNNKEL, per germline (reference sequence). V shed 6 bases and J 2 bases; nucleotides not matched to a gene: 4. This CDR3 has 13 amino acids. The CDR3 region is CASRRGTAYEQYF. As DNA, the CDR3 is TGTGCCAGCAGACGTGGGACAGCCTACGAGCAGTACTTC.

This chain joins TRBV10-3 and TRBJ2-7; D is perhaps TRBD2 (6 bases). CDR1 is ENHRY, CDR2 SYGVKD, per germline. The V gene lost 3 bases and the J gene lost 1 base, with 13 bases spanning the gap. This CDR3 spans 15 amino acids. The chain's CDR3 is CAISDPGLKSYEQYF. In nucleotides, the CDR3 is TGTGCCATCAGTGACCCGGGACTTAAATCCTACGAGCAGTACTTC.

This rearrangement joins TRBV9 to TRBJ1-2; 8 positions agree with TRBD1. J lost 3 bases, V lost 4 bases, and 8 bases had no gene match. The germline V gene has CDR1 SGDLS and CDR2 YYNGEE. The CDR3 runs 15 residues. CDR3 in amino acids: CASSLTQGADYGYTF. CDR3 nucleotides: TGTGCCAGCAGCCTCACCCAGGGGGCGGACTATGGCTACACCTTC.

The V call is TRBV18, the J call TRBJ1-4; possibly TRBD1 for D (5 bases). Trimming cost V 0 bases and J 4 bases, with 6 bases left between them. The CDR3 runs to 14 residues. Germline CDR1 is KGHSH and CDR2 is LQKENI. The CDR3 spells CASSPPQGNEKLFF. The CDR3 nucleotides read TGTGCCAGCTCACCACCTCAGGGTAATGAAAAACTGTTTTTT.

CDR3: CASRSRGSSEAFF. In nucleotides, the CDR3 is TGTGCCAGCAGATCGCGGGGTAGTTCTGAAGCTTTCTTT. V is TRBV12-3 or TRBV12-4 and J is TRBJ1-1; D is ambiguous. The length of the CDR3 is 13 residues. Between the trimmed V and J ends, which lost 6 bases and 6 bases, there was a span of 14 bases.

CDR3 DNA: TGTGCCAGCAGCTTAGCTGGGACAGGGGCCTACGAGCAGTACTTC. Protein: CASSLAGTGAYEQYF. This rearrangement joins TRBV7-9 to TRBJ2-7; TRBD1 agrees at 10 bases. V lost 0 bases to trimming and J lost 2 bases; unmatched junction nucleotides: 1. CDR3 size: 15 residues. CDR1 is SEHNR and CDR2 is FQNEAQ in the germline V gene (reference sequence).

V and J are TRBV20-1 and TRBJ1-1, with D unclear. The CDR3 runs to 10 residues. V lost 6 bases and J lost 5, with 7 bases in between. CDR1 is DFQATT, CDR2 SNEGSKA, per germline (reference sequence). CDR3 coding DNA: TGCAGTGCCGAGGGAACTGAAGCTTTCTTT. This encodes CSAEGTEAFF.